This T cell receptor beta chain was recorded in a study of regulatory T cells in long-lasting Graves disease. Study details: Antithyroid drug use was under 3 months in newly diagnosed Graves' patients.

As regards this clonotype: Its matching antigen is unknown.

Time point: newly diagnosed GD, antithyroid drugs for less than 3 months. Generation of the TCR library employed RNA extracted from PBMCs. CDR3 size: 13 residues. The V and J ends lost 1 base and 5 bases respectively, with 8 bases between them. The germline gives CDR1 LNHDA, CDR2 SQIVND (reference sequence). For TCR beta, libraries came from iRepertoire HTBI primers and Arm-PCR of CDR3 regions. Using its own MiXCR run on the multiplex PCR reads, TCRdb lists one record per CDR3 protein. The sample contains 250,000 to 400,000 distinct CDR3 sequences, over 15% of which appear only once. Study-wide points: Persistent disease preferred TRBV28, TRBJ1-2 and TRBJ2-5.

Material: peripheral blood mononuclear cells (PBMCs), obtained at new diagnosis, from a patient treated with antithyroid drugs. The rearrangement uses TRBV19 and TRBJ2-5; weak D call: TRBD2 (5 bases). This TCR was sampled from a female donor with Graves disease. The CDR3 DNA reads as TGTGCCAGTAGTATAGGTTCGGGGGAGACCCAGTACTTC. Translated: CASSIGSGETQYF.